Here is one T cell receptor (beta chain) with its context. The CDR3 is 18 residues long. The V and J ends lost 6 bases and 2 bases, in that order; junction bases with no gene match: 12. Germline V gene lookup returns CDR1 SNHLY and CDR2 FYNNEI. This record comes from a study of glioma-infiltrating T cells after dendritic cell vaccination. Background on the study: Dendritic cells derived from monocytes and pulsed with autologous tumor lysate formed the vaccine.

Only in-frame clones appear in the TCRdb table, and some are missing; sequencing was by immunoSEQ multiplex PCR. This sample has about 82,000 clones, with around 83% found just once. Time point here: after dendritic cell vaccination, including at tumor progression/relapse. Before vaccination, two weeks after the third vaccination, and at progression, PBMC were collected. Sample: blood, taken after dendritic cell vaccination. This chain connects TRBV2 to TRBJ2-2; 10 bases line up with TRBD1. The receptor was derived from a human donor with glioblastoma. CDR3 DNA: TGTGCCAGCAGGACAAGGACAGGGGGTGCGGGAAACACCGGGGAGCTGTTTTTT. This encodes CASRTRTGGAGNTGELFF.